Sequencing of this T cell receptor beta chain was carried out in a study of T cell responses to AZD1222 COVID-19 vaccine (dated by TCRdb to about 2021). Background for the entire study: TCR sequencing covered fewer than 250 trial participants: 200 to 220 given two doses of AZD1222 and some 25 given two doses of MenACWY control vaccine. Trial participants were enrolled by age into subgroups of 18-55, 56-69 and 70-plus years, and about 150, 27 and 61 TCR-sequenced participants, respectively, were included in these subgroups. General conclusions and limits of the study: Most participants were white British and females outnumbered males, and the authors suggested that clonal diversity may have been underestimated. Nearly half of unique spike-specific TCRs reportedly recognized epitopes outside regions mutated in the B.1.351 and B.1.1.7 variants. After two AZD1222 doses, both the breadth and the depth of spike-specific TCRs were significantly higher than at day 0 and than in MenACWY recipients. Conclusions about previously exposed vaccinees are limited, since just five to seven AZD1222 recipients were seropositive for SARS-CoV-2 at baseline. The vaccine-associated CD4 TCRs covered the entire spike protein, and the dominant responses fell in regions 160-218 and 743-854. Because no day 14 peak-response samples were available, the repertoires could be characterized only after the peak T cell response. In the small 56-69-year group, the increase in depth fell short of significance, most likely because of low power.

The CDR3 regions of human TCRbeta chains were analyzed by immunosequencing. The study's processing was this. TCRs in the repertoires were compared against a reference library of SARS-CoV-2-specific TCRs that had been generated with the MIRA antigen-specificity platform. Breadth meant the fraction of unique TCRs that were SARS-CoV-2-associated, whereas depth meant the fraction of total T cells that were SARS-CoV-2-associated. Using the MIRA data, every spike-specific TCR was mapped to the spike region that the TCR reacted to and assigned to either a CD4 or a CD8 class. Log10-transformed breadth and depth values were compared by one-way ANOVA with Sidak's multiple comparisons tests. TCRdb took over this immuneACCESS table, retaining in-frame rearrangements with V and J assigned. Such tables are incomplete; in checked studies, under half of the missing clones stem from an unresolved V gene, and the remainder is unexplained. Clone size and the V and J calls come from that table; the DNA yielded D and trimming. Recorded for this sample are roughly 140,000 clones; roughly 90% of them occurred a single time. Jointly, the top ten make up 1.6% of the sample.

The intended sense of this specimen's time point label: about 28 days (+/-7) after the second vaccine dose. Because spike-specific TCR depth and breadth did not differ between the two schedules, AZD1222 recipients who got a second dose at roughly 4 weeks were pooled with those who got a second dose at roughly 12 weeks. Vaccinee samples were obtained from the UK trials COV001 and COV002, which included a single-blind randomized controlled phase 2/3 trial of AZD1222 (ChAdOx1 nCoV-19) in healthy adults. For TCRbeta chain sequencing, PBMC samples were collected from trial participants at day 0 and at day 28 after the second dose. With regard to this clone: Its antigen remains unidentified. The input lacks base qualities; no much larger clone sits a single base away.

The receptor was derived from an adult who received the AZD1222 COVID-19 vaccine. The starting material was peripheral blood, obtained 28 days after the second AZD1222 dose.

The CDR3 protein: CASTLTWNNYYGYTF. Here is the DNA: TGTGCCAGCACCCTCACTTGGAACAACTACTATGGCTACACCTTC. The sequence is built from TRBV7-2 and TRBJ1-2, with the D gene not clear enough to name. From its cysteine to its phenylalanine, the CDR3 spans 15 amino acids. Just CDR3 DNA is preserved here, 45 bases in frame from base 1. A distance of 18 bases separates the germline ends of V and J, which lose 7 bases and 3 bases respectively. CDR1 and CDR2, per the germline V gene, are SGHTA and FQGNSA.